The rows below give T cell receptor beta chains drawn from one sample of a study of spatial heterogeneity in lung cancer. TCRdb called the 5' RACE reads again in MiXCR, with one record for every CDR3 protein. The sample lists around 87,000 distinct CDR3 sequences, less than 15% seen once, with about two fifths in the top ten. Sequencing was performed on PBMCs, taken at surgery. The receptors here all came from a male donor with early-stage non-small cell lung cancer. Both conserved end residues are part of each CDR3. The order of the fields is V gene, D gene, clone size, J gene, CDR3 protein, CDR3 DNA. A D gene is named only where the DNA matches it firmly. The size entry is marked missing in some rows and otherwise reads once, few, many or a size class.

V: TRBV20-1
D: NA
size: NA
J: TRBJ2-5
CDR3: CSASLTGAETQYF
DNA: TGCAGTGCTAGTCTAACGGGGGCCGAGACCCAGTACTTC

V: TRBV6-2/TRBV6-3
D: NA
size: once
J: TRBJ2-3
CDR3: CASSFSARSPDTQYF
DNA: TGTGCCAGCAGTTTCTCGGCTAGGAGCCCAGATACGCAGTATTTT

V: TRBV7-9
D: TRBD2
size: NA
J: TRBJ2-4
CDR3: CASTPSGSGAKNIQYF
DNA: TGTGCCAGCACCCCAAGCGGGAGCGGGGCCAAAAACATTCAGTACTTC

V: TRBV19
D: NA
size: NA
J: TRBJ2-7
CDR3: CASSTRFGDSSYEQYF
DNA: TGTGCCAGTAGTACCCGGTTTGGGGATAGCTCCTACGAGCAGTACTTC

V: TRBV2
D: TRBD2
size: NA
J: TRBJ2-3
CDR3: CASAAGGAPSTDTQYF
DNA: TGTGCCAGCGCTGCCGGGGGGGCTCCTAGCACAGATACGCAGTATTTT

V: TRBV10-3
D: TRBD1
size: many
J: TRBJ2-1
CDR3: CAISGGDRAYNEQFF
DNA: TGTGCCATCAGTGGCGGGGACAGGGCCTACAATGAGCAGTTCTTC

V: TRBV5-6
D: NA
size: NA
J: TRBJ1-5
CDR3: CASSLLGASNQPQHF
DNA: TGTGCCAGCAGCTTGTTGGGGGCCTCGAATCAGCCCCAGCATTTT

V: TRBV30
D: TRBD2
size: NA
J: TRBJ2-1
CDR3: CAWNAGGPWNEQFF
DNA: TGTGCCTGGAACGCGGGAGGCCCATGGAATGAGCAGTTCTTC

V: TRBV12-3/TRBV12-4
D: NA
size: NA
J: TRBJ2-4
CDR3: CASSLRAGRNIQYF
DNA: TGTGCCAGCAGTTTGCGGGCAGGGAGAAACATTCAGTACTTC

V: TRBV20-1
D: NA
size: few
J: TRBJ2-3
CDR3: CSARVPSGTDTQYF
DNA: TGCAGTGCTAGAGTGCCTAGCGGCACAGATACGCAGTATTTT

V: TRBV5-1
D: TRBD2
size: many
J: TRBJ2-1
CDR3: CASSLTSGGTYNEQFF
DNA: TGCGCCAGCAGCTTGACTAGCGGGGGAACCTACAATGAGCAGTTCTTC

V: TRBV18
D: NA
size: few
J: TRBJ2-5
CDR3: CASSPPDYISTETQYF
DNA: TGTGCCAGCTCACCACCGGACTACATATCGACAGAGACCCAGTACTTC

V: TRBV7-2
D: NA
size: few
J: TRBJ2-4
CDR3: CASSFTRSDIQYF
DNA: TGTGCCAGCAGTTTCACTAGGTCGGACATTCAGTACTTC

V: TRBV12-3/TRBV12-4
D: NA
size: few
J: TRBJ1-6
CDR3: CASSAGVGSPLHF
DNA: TGTGCCAGCAGTGCAGGGGTGGGTTCACCCCTCCACTTT

V: TRBV6-2/TRBV6-3
D: NA
size: NA
J: TRBJ2-4
CDR3: CASSGIRTSLAKNIQYF
DNA: TGTGCCAGCAGTGGGATACGGACATCCTTAGCCAAAAACATTCAGTACTTC

V: TRBV6-5
D: NA
size: NA
J: TRBJ1-6
CDR3: CASSYLWRGPGRLPPPLHF
DNA: TGTGCCAGCAGTTATCTTTGGAGAGGGCCGGGACGGCTCCCTCCACCCCTCCACTTT

V: TRBV6-2/TRBV6-3
D: NA
size: NA
J: TRBJ2-4
CDR3: CARRPIERTLAKNIQYF
DNA: TGTGCCCGCAGGCCGATCGAGCGGACACTAGCCAAAAACATTCAGTACTTC

V: TRBV27
D: NA
size: NA
J: TRBJ1-3
CDR3: CASKEDWSSGNTIYF
DNA: TGTGCCAGCAAGGAGGACTGGAGCTCTGGAAACACCATATATTTT

V: TRBV7-2
D: TRBD2
size: few
J: TRBJ2-5
CDR3: CASSRVTSGEETQYF
DNA: TGTGCCAGCAGCAGAGTGACTAGCGGGGAAGAGACCCAGTACTTC

V: TRBV4-3
D: NA
size: NA
J: TRBJ1-2
CDR3: CASSQAHGTEYGYTF
DNA: TGCGCCAGCAGCCAAGCGCACGGGACGGAGTATGGCTACACCTTC

V: TRBV5-1
D: TRBD2
size: NA
J: TRBJ2-1
CDR3: CASSPGLALSNEQFF
DNA: TGCGCCAGCAGCCCGGGACTAGCATTAAGCAATGAGCAGTTCTTC

V: TRBV5-5
D: NA
size: many
J: TRBJ2-5
CDR3: CASSSPTHPSETQYF
DNA: TGTGCCAGCAGCTCCCCGACACACCCCTCAGAGACCCAGTACTTC

V: TRBV29-1
D: NA
size: NA
J: TRBJ2-5
CDR3: CSAGPQETQYF
DNA: TGCAGCGCCGGCCCGCAAGAGACCCAGTACTTC

V: TRBV18
D: NA
size: NA
J: TRBJ2-5
CDR3: CASRDPGQETQYF
DNA: TGTGCCAGCCGGGACCCCGGGCAAGAGACCCAGTACTTC

V: TRBV20-1
D: TRBD1
size: few
J: TRBJ2-1
CDR3: CSATDRVNEQFF
DNA: TGCAGTGCCACGGACAGGGTCAATGAGCAGTTCTTC

V: TRBV29-1
D: NA
size: NA
J: TRBJ1-2
CDR3: CSVESGYRFNYGYTF
DNA: TGCAGCGTTGAGAGCGGCTACAGGTTTAACTATGGCTACACCTTC

V: TRBV6-5
D: NA
size: NA
J: TRBJ2-1
CDR3: CASSRGGLYQQFF
DNA: TGTGCCAGTTCTAGGGGGGGCCTGTATCAGCAGTTCTTC

V: TRBV10-3
D: NA
size: NA
J: TRBJ2-1
CDR3: CAISPDPKGNNEQFF
DNA: TGTGCCATCAGTCCCGACCCCAAGGGCAACAATGAGCAGTTCTTC

V: TRBV5-1
D: TRBD1
size: few
J: TRBJ2-7
CDR3: CASSPGDRSNEQYF
DNA: TGCGCCAGCAGCCCGGGGGACAGGAGCAACGAGCAGTACTTC

V: TRBV11-2
D: TRBD1
size: NA
J: TRBJ1-4
CDR3: CASSLGHRGGAEKLFF
DNA: TGTGCCAGCAGCCTGGGACACAGGGGAGGGGCTGAAAAACTGTTTTTT

V: TRBV28
D: NA
size: NA
J: TRBJ1-2
CDR3: CASRQSGLLYGYTF
DNA: TGTGCCAGCAGGCAATCGGGACTCCTGTATGGCTACACCTTC

V: TRBV5-1
D: TRBD1
size: NA
J: TRBJ2-3
CDR3: CASSLDRGKDTQYF
DNA: TGCGCCAGCAGCTTGGACAGGGGCAAAGATACGCAGTATTTT

V: TRBV29-1
D: NA
size: many
J: TRBJ2-1
CDR3: CSVEGVYNEQFF
DNA: TGCAGCGTTGAGGGTGTCTACAATGAGCAGTTCTTC

V: TRBV14
D: TRBD1
size: NA
J: TRBJ1-1
CDR3: CASSQATGGYTEAFF
DNA: TGTGCCAGCAGCCAAGCGACAGGGGGTTATACTGAAGCTTTCTTT

V: TRBV9
D: NA
size: few
J: TRBJ1-1
CDR3: CASSVKMNTEAFF
DNA: TGTGCCAGCAGCGTAAAAATGAACACTGAAGCTTTCTTT

V: TRBV5-1
D: NA
size: few
J: TRBJ1-2
CDR3: CASESDSSYGYTF
DNA: TGCGCCAGCGAATCGGACAGTTCGTATGGCTACACCTTC

V: TRBV29-1
D: NA
size: NA
J: TRBJ1-1
CDR3: CSVGKSTEAFF
DNA: TGCAGCGTCGGGAAGAGCACTGAAGCTTTCTTT

V: TRBV15
D: TRBD1
size: NA
J: TRBJ2-7
CDR3: CATSRERDSSYEQYF
DNA: TGTGCCACCAGCAGAGAACGGGACAGCAGTTACGAGCAGTACTTC

V: TRBV9
D: TRBD1
size: NA
J: TRBJ2-7
CDR3: CASSVGQGQGAHAQYF
DNA: TGTGCCAGCAGCGTAGGGCAGGGACAGGGGGCCCACGCGCAGTACTTC

V: TRBV11-2
D: TRBD2
size: NA
J: TRBJ2-7
CDR3: CASSLVPAGAYEQYF
DNA: TGTGCCAGCAGCTTAGTCCCAGCGGGAGCCTACGAGCAGTACTTC

V: TRBV7-2
D: NA
size: many
J: TRBJ2-7
CDR3: CASSSQVSTYEQYF
DNA: TGTGCCAGCAGCTCGCAGGTTTCCACCTACGAGCAGTACTTC

V: TRBV19
D: NA
size: NA
J: TRBJ2-5
CDR3: CASRGSEETQYF
DNA: TGTGCCAGTAGAGGAAGCGAAGAGACCCAGTACTTC

V: TRBV20-1
D: NA
size: many
J: TRBJ1-1
CDR3: CSARVDTEAFF
DNA: TGCAGTGCTAGGGTTGACACTGAAGCTTTCTTT

V: TRBV29-1
D: TRBD2
size: few
J: TRBJ2-3
CDR3: CSPGGGQSTDTQYF
DNA: TGCAGCCCCGGGGGGGGCCAGAGCACAGATACGCAGTATTTT

V: TRBV4-2
D: NA
size: few
J: TRBJ2-2
CDR3: CASSQDTQGGTGELFF
DNA: TGTGCCAGCAGCCAAGACACACAGGGTGGCACCGGGGAGCTGTTTTTT

V: TRBV30
D: TRBD1
size: few
J: TRBJ2-1
CDR3: CAWSNLGTGVYNEQFF
DNA: TGTGCCTGGAGTAATCTTGGAACAGGGGTATACAATGAGCAGTTCTTC

V: TRBV5-5
D: TRBD2
size: few
J: TRBJ2-1
CDR3: CASSLSGGYYNEQFF
DNA: TGTGCCAGCAGCTTGAGCGGGGGATACTACAATGAGCAGTTCTTC

V: TRBV19
D: NA
size: few
J: TRBJ1-5
CDR3: CASSIARVAVYQPQHF
DNA: TGTGCCAGTAGTATAGCTAGGGTGGCCGTCTATCAGCCCCAGCATTTT

V: TRBV3-1
D: NA
size: few
J: TRBJ2-5
CDR3: CASSQDARGIQETQYF
DNA: TGTGCCAGCAGCCAAGATGCCCGCGGGATACAAGAGACCCAGTACTTC

V: TRBV7-2
D: TRBD1
size: NA
J: TRBJ1-5
CDR3: CASSRTGEINQPQHF
DNA: TGTGCCAGCAGCCGAACAGGGGAAATCAATCAGCCCCAGCATTTT

V: TRBV20-1
D: NA
size: few
J: TRBJ1-6
CDR3: CRGREVSPLHF
DNA: TGCAGGGGAAGGGAAGTTTCACCCCTCCACTTT

V: TRBV28
D: NA
size: few
J: TRBJ1-4
CDR3: CASSRPGANEKLFF
DNA: TGTGCCAGCAGCCGCCCGGGGGCTAATGAAAAACTGTTTTTT